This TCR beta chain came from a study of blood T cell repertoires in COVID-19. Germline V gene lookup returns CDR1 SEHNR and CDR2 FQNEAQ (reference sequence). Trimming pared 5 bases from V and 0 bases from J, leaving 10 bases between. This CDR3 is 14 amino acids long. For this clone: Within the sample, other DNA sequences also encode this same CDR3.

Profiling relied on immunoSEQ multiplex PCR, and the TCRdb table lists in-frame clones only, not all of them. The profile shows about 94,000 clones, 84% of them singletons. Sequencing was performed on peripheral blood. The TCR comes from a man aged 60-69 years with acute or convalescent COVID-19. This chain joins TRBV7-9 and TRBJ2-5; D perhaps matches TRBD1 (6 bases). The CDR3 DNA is TGTGCCAGCAGCCCAGGACAGTACCAAGAGACCCAGTACTTC. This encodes CASSPGQYQETQYF.